A selection of T cell receptor beta chains follows, all from one sample in a study of cytotoxic CD8 clonotypes in ibrutinib-treated CLL. TCRdb's copy holds only in-frame clones and misses some; the assay was immunoSEQ multiplex PCR. The sample consists of some 130,000 clones, approximately 89% of them appearing once. The sample consisted of PBMCs, taken after 12 months of ibrutinib treatment. The receptors shown here come from a human donor with chronic lymphocytic leukemia. Each CDR3 is given with its conserved first and last residue. The order of the fields is V gene, J gene, CDR3 protein.

v_call: TRBV11-2
j_call: TRBJ2-2
cdr3_aa: CASSLVSSGVGTGELFF

v_call: TRBV13
j_call: TRBJ2-3
cdr3_aa: CASSLQRGETDTQYF

v_call: TRBV6-5
j_call: TRBJ1-1
cdr3_aa: CASSFSGQGDTEAFF

v_call: TRBV25-1
j_call: TRBJ2-4
cdr3_aa: CASSRESKNIQYF

v_call: TRBV5-6
j_call: TRBJ2-1
cdr3_aa: CASSLVGGPNEQFF

v_call: TRBV6-5
j_call: TRBJ2-1
cdr3_aa: CASSYFSGVNEQFF

v_call: TRBV7-3
j_call: TRBJ2-7
cdr3_aa: CASAREGFGTEQYF

v_call: TRBV19
j_call: TRBJ2-2
cdr3_aa: CASSIIGTTGELFF

v_call: TRBV7-3
j_call: TRBJ1-1
cdr3_aa: CASSLLGEGTEAFF

v_call: TRBV21-1
j_call: TRBJ1-4
cdr3_aa: CASSNRAGHKTNEKLFF

v_call: TRBV5-4
j_call: TRBJ1-2
cdr3_aa: CASSSPGTDDIYGYTF

v_call: TRBV5-1
j_call: TRBJ1-2
cdr3_aa: CASSLADGSGTF

v_call: TRBV13
j_call: TRBJ2-5
cdr3_aa: CASSLGTSGTVQYF

v_call: TRBV6-5
j_call: TRBJ2-3
cdr3_aa: CASSYWPKRVTDTQYF

v_call: TRBV9
j_call: TRBJ2-5
cdr3_aa: CASSVAGGVWETQYF

v_call: TRBV2
j_call: TRBJ2-5
cdr3_aa: CASSERLQETQYF

v_call: TRBV19
j_call: TRBJ1-2
cdr3_aa: CASGGTSNYGYTF

v_call: TRBV28
j_call: TRBJ2-3
cdr3_aa: CASSFQQGAKVTDTQYF

v_call: TRBV7-8
j_call: TRBJ1-4
cdr3_aa: CASSGGQSLNEKLFF

v_call: TRBV18
j_call: TRBJ1-5
cdr3_aa: CASSPGQRNSNQPQHF

v_call: TRBV4-1
j_call: TRBJ1-1
cdr3_aa: CASSSDRVLGAFF

v_call: TRBV7-2
j_call: TRBJ1-5
cdr3_aa: CASSLEEGIIQPQHF

v_call: TRBV25-1
j_call: TRBJ2-7
cdr3_aa: CASTAGQDSYEQYF

v_call: TRBV27
j_call: TRBJ2-1
cdr3_aa: CASSFGQYNEQFF

v_call: TRBV27
j_call: TRBJ1-5
cdr3_aa: CASSLGASNQPQHF

v_call: TRBV19
j_call: TRBJ2-1
cdr3_aa: CASSIPTSGSAGEQFF

v_call: TRBV4-3
j_call: TRBJ2-1
cdr3_aa: CASSQNSGRAVNEQFF

v_call: TRBV9
j_call: TRBJ1-1
cdr3_aa: CASSVGGGTGEEAFF

v_call: TRBV15
j_call: TRBJ2-7
cdr3_aa: CATSRDGGTYEQYF

v_call: TRBV19
j_call: TRBJ2-3
cdr3_aa: CATRGVGTDTQYF

v_call: TRBV13
j_call: TRBJ2-1
cdr3_aa: CASSLGAVYYNEQFF

v_call: TRBV30
j_call: TRBJ2-7
cdr3_aa: CAWSDPRDRGRYEQYF

v_call: TRBV19
j_call: TRBJ2-7
cdr3_aa: CASSTHLTRPYEQYF

v_call: TRBV5-1
j_call: TRBJ2-7
cdr3_aa: CASSIKDRGYEQYF

v_call: TRBV6-5
j_call: TRBJ2-1
cdr3_aa: CASRRGPWGEQFF

v_call: TRBV7-3
j_call: TRBJ2-2
cdr3_aa: CASSLSPPQRTGELFF

v_call: TRBV4-1
j_call: TRBJ2-2
cdr3_aa: CASSQGTGVTGELFF

v_call: TRBV27
j_call: TRBJ2-2
cdr3_aa: CASGTSGRNTGELFF

v_call: TRBV6-5
j_call: TRBJ1-5
cdr3_aa: CASSSGNSNQPQHF

v_call: TRBV19
j_call: TRBJ1-2
cdr3_aa: CASSFKYGYTF

v_call: TRBV11-3
j_call: TRBJ2-3
cdr3_aa: CASSHGLAADRADTQYF

v_call: TRBV19
j_call: TRBJ2-1
cdr3_aa: CASRDRTNEQFF

v_call: TRBV7-8
j_call: TRBJ1-4
cdr3_aa: CASSLGGTGKEKLFF

v_call: TRBV5-6
j_call: TRBJ2-7
cdr3_aa: CASSRGTGLRLWHEQYF

v_call: TRBV7-7
j_call: TRBJ1-1
cdr3_aa: CASSRLNPGRNTEAFF

v_call: TRBV18
j_call: TRBJ2-1
cdr3_aa: CASSPVVAGGSYNEQFF

v_call: TRBV4-2
j_call: TRBJ2-7
cdr3_aa: CASSQPSDRAHGQYF

v_call: TRBV27
j_call: TRBJ2-1
cdr3_aa: CASSLSASGNGEQFF

v_call: TRBV5-4
j_call: TRBJ2-7
cdr3_aa: CASSGRDSDYEQYF

v_call: TRBV5-8
j_call: TRBJ2-1
cdr3_aa: CASSLAYNEQFF

v_call: TRBV18
j_call: TRBJ2-7
cdr3_aa: CASSPGQGTYEQYF

v_call: TRBV28
j_call: TRBJ2-4
cdr3_aa: CASSLRTVSKNIQYF

v_call: TRBV15
j_call: TRBJ2-3
cdr3_aa: CATSTSQQGAGLSQYF